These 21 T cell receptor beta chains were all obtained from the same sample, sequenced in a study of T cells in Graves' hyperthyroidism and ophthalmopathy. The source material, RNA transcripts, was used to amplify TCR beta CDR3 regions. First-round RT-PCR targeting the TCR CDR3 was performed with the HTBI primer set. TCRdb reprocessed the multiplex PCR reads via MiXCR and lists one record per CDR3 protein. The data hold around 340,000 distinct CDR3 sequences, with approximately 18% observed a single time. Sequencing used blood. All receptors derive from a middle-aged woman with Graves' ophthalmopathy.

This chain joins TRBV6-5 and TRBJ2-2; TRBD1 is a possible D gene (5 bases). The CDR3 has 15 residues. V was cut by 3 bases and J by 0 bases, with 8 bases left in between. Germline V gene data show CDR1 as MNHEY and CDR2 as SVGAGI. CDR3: CASSYAGTNTGELFF. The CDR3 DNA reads TGTGCCAGCAGTTATGCAGGGACGAACACCGGGGAGCTGTTTTTT.

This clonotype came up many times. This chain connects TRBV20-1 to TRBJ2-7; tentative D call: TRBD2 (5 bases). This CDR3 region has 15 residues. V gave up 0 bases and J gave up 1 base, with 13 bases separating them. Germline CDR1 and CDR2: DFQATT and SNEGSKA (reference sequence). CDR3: CSARDPGLVSYEQYF. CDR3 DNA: TGCAGTGCTAGAGACCCGGGGTTAGTGTCCTACGAGCAGTACTTC.

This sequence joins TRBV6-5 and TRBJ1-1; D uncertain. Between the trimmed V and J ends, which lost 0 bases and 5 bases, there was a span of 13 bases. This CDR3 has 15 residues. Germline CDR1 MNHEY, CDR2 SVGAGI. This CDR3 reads CASSYSIRPKTEAFF. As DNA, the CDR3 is TGTGCCAGCAGTTACTCTATACGCCCTAAGACTGAAGCTTTCTTT.

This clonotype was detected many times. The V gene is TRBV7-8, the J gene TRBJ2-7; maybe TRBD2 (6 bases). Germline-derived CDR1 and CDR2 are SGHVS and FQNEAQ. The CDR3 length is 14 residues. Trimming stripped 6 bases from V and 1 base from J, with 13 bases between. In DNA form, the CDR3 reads TGTGCCAGCAGTCGTAGCGGTCTTTCCTACGAGCAGTACTTC. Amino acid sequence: CASSRSGLSYEQYF.

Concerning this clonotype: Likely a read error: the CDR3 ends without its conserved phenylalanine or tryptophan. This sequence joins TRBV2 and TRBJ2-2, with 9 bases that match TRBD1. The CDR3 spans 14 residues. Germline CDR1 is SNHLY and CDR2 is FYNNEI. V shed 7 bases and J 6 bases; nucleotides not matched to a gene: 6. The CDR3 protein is CASIGQGTAGELFL. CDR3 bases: TGTGCCAGCATCGGACAGGGGACGGCCGGGGAGCTGTTTCTT.

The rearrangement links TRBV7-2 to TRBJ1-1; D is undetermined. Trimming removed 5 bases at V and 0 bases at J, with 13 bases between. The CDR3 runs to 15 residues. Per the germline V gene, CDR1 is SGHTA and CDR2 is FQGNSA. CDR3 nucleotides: TGTGCCAGCAGCCTAGAGAGTTTGATGAACACTGAAGCTTTCTTT. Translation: CASSLESLMNTEAFF.

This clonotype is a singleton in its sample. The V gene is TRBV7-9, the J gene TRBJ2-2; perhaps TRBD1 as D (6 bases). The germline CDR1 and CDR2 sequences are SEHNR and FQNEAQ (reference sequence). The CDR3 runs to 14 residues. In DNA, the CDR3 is TGTGCAGCCCCAGGACAGAAGAACACCGGGGAGCTGTTTTTT. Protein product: CAAPGQKNTGELFF.

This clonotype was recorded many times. CDR3 sequence reads: CASSHRQSNQPQHF. The CDR3, as DNA: TGTGCCAGCAGCCACCGACAGTCTAATCAGCCCCAGCATTTT. The chain couples TRBV7-2 to TRBJ1-5; perhaps TRBD1 as D (5 bases). The V end lost 5 bases, the J end lost 4 bases, and 12 bases lay between the germline ends. The CDR3 contains 14 residues. Germline-derived CDR1 and CDR2 are SGHTA and FQGNSA.

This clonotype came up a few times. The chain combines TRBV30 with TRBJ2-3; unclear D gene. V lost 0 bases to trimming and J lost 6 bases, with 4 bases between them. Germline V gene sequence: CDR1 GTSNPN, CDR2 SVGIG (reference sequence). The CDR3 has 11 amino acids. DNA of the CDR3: TGTGCCTGGAGTGTACGGGATACGCAGTATTTT. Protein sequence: CAWSVRDTQYF.

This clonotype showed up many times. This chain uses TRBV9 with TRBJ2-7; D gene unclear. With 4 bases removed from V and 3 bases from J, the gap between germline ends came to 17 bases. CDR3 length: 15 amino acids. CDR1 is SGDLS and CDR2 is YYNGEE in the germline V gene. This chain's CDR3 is CASSPEGKGSYEQYF. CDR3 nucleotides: TGTGCCAGCAGCCCAGAAGGAAAGGGTAGCTACGAGCAGTACTTC.

CDR3 loop: CSASPTPGGKETQYF. Written as DNA, the CDR3 is TGCAGTGCTAGTCCCACCCCGGGAGGAAAGGAGACCCAGTACTTC. The rearrangement links TRBV20-1 to TRBJ2-5; TRBD2 matches at 7 bases. This CDR3 is 15 amino acids long. The germline CDR1 and CDR2 sequences are DFQATT and SNEGSKA (reference sequence). V lost 3 bases to trimming and J lost 5 bases; unmatched junction nucleotides: 12.

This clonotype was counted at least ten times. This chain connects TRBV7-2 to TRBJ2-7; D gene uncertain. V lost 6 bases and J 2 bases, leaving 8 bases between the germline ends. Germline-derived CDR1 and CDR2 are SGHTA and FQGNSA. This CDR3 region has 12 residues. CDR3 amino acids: CASSRIAYEQYF. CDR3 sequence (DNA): TGTGCCAGCAGTCGAATAGCCTACGAGCAGTACTTC.

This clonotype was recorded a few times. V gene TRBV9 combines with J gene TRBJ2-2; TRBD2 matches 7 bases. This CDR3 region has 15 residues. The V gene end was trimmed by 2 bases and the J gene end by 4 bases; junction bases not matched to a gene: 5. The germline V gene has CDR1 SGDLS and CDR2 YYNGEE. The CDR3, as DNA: TGTGCCAGCAGCGTGGGGGGGAGGATCACCGGGGAGCTGTTTTTT. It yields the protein CASSVGGRITGELFF.

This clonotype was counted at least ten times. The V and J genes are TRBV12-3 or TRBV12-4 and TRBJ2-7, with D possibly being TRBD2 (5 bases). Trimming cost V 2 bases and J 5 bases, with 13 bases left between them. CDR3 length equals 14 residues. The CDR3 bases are TGTGCCAGCAGTTTATCTGTGGGAGCCCACGAGCAGTACTTC. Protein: CASSLSVGAHEQYF.

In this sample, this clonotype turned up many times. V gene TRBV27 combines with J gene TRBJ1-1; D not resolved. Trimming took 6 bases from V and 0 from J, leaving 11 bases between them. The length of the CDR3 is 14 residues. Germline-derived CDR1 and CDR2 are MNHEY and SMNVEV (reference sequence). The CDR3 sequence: CASRGYAMNTEAFF. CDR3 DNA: TGTGCCAGCAGGGGATACGCGATGAACACTGAAGCTTTCTTT.

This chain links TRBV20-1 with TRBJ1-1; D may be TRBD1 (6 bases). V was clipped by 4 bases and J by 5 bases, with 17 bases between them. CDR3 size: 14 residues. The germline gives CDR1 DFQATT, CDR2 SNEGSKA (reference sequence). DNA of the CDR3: TGCAGTGCTACCCGGGACGGGAGGGGGACTGAAGCTTTCTTT. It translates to CSATRDGRGTEAFF.

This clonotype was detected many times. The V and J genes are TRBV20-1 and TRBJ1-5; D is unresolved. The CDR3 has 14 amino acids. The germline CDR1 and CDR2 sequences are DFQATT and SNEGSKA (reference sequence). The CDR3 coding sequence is TGCAGCCTCACCCCCCCCGGCGTAAATCAGCCCCAGCATTTT. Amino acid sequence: CSLTPPGVNQPQHF.

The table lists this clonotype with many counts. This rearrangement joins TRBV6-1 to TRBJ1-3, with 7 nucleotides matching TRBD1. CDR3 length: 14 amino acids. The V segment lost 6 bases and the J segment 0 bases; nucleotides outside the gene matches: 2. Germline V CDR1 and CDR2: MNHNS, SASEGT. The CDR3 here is CASRGTDSGNTIYF. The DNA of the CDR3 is TGTGCCAGCAGAGGGACAGACTCTGGAAACACCATATATTTT.

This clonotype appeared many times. The CDR3 is CASSQQGTIQYF. CDR3 nucleotides: TGTGCCAGTAGTCAGCAGGGTACCATTCAGTACTTC. The chain is built from TRBV19 and TRBJ2-4, with D maybe TRBD1 (5 bases). Trimming took 5 bases from V and 9 from J, leaving 11 bases between them. This CDR3 spans 12 amino acids. Germline V lookup: CDR1 LNHDA, CDR2 SQIVND (reference sequence).

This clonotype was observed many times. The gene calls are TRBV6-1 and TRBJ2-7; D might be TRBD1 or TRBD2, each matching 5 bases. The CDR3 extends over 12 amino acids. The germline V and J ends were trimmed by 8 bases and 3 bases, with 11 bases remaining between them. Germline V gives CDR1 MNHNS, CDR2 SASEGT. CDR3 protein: CASRGAGYEQYF. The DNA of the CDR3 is TGTGCCAGCCGAGGGGCGGGCTACGAGCAGTACTTC.

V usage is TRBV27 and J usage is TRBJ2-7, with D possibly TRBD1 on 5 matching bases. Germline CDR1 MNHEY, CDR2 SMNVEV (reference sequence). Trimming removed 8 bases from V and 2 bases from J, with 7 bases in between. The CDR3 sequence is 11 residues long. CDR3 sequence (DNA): TGTGCCAGCCAGGGTCCCTACGAGCAGTACTTC. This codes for CASQGPYEQYF.